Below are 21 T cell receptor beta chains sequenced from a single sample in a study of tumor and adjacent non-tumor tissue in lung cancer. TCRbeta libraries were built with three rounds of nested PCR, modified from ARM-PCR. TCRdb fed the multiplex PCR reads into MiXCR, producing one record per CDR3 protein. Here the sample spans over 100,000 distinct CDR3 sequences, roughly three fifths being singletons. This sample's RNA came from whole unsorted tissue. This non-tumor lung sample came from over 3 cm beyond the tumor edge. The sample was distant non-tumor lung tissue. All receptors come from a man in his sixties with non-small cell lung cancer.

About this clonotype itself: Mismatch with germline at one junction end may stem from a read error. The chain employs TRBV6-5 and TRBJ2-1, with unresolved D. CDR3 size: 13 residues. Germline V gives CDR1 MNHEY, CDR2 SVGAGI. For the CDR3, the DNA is TGCGCCTGCTCAAGGGTACTAACCCTCGAGCAGTTCTTC. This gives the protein CACSRVLTLEQFF.

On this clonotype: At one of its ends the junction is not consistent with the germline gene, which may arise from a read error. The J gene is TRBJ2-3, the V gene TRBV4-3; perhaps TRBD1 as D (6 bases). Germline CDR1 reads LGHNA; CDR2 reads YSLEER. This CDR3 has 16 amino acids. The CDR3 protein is CVSSQEPGQDTDTHYF. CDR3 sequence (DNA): TGCGTCAGCAGCCAAGAGCCGGGACAAGACACAGATACGCACTATTTT.

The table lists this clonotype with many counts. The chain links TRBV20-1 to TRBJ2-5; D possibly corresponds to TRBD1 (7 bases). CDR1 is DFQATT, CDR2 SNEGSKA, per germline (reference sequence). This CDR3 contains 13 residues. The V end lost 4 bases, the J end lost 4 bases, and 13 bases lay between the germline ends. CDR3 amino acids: CSANYRGGETQYF. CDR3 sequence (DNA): TGCAGTGCTAACTACAGGGGAGGAGAGACCCAGTACTTC.

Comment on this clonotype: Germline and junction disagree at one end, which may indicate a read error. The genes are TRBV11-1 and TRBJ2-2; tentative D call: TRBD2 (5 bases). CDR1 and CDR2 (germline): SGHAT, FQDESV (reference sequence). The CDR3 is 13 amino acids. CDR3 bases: TGTGCCAGCAACTTCGGGATAACTGGGGAGCTGCTTTTT. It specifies CASNFGITGELLF.

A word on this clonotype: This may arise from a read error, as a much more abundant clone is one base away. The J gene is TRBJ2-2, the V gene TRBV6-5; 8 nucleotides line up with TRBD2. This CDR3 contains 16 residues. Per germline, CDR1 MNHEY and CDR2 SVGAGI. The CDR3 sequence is CASSQRGGRGTGELLF. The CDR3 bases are TGTGCCAGCAGTCAACGGGGGGGCCGGGGCACCGGGGAGCTGTTGTTT.

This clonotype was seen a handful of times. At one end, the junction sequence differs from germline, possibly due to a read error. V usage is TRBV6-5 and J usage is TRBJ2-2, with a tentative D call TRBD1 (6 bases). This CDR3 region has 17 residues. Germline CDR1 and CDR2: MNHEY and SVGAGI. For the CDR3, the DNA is TGTGCTAGCAGTTACTCGTATGAGGGGGTCAACACCGGGGAGCCGTTTTTT. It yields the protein CASSYSYEGVNTGEPFF.

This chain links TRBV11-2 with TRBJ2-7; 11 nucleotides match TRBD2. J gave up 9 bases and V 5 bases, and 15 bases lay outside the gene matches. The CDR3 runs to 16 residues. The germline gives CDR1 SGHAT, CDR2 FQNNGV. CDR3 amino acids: CASSPPGISGRAGQYF. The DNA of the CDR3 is TGTGCCAGCAGCCCCCCCGGGATTAGCGGGAGGGCCGGGCAGTACTTC.

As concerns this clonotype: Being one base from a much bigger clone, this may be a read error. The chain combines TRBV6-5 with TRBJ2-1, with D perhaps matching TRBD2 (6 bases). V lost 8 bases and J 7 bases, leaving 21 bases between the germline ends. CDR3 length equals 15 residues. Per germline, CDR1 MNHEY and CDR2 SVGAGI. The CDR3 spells CASGWRGRGPNEQFF. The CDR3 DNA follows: TGTGCCAGCGGTTGGCGGGGCAGAGGACCTAATGAGCAGTTCTTC.

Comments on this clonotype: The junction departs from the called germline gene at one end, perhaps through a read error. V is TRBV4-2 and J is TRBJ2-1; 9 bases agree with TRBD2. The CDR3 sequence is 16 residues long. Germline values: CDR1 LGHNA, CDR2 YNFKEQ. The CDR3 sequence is CASSQDMAGGYNEQLF. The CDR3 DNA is TGTGCCAGCAGCCAGGATATGGCGGGAGGGTACAATGAGCAGCTCTTC.

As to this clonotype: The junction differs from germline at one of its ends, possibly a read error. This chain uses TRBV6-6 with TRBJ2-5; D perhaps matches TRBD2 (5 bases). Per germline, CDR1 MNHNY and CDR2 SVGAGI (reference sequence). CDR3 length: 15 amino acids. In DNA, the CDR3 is TGTGCCAGCAGATACTCGTTCCTAGCTCAAGAGACCCAGTACTTC. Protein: CASRYSFLAQETQYF.

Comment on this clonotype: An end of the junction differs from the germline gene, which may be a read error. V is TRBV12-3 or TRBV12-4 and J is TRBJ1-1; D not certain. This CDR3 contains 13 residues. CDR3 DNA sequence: TGTGCCATCAGTTTCGGCGTGAACACTGAAGCTATCTTT. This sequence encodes CAISFGVNTEAIF.

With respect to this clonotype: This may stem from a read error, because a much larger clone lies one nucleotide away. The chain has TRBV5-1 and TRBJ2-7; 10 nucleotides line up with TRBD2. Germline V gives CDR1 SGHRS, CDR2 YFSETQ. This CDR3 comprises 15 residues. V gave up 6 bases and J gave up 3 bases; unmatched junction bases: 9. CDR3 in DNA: TGCGCCAGCAACCCTGGACTAGCGGAGCTCTACGAGCAGTACTTC. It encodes CASNPGLAELYEQYF. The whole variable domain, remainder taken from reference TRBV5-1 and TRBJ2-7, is KAGVTQTPRYLIKTRGQQVTLSCSPISGHRSVSWYQQTPGQGLQFLFEYFSETQRNKGNFPGRFSGRQFSNSRSEMNVSTLELGDSALYLCASNPGLAELYEQYFGPGTRLTVT.

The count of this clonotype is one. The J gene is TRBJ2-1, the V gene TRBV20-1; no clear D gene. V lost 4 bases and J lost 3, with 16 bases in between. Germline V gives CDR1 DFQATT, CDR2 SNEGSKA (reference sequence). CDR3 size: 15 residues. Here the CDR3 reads CSAIHMVSFYNEQFF. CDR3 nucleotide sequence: TGCAGTGCTATCCATATGGTGAGCTTCTACAATGAGCAGTTCTTC.

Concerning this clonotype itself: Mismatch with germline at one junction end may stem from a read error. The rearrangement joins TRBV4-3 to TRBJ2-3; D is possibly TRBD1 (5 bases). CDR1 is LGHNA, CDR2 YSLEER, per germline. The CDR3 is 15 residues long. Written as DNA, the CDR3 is TGCACCAGCAGCCAAAACGGGCAGGGCGCAGATACGCAGTATTTT. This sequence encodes CTSSQNGQGADTQYF.

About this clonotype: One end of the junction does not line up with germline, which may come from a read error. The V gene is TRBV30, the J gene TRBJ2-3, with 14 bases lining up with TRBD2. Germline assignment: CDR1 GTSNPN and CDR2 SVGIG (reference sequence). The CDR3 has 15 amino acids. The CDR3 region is CDWGLAGVNTDTQYF. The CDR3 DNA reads TGTGACTGGGGACTAGCGGGAGTGAACACAGATACGCAGTATTTT. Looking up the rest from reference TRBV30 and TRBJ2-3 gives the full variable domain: SQTIHQWPATLVQPVGSPLSLECTVEGTSNPNLYWYRQAAGRGLQLLFYSVGIGQISSEVPQNLSASRPQDRQFILSSKKLLLSDSGFYLCDWGLAGVNTDTQYFGPGTRLTVL.

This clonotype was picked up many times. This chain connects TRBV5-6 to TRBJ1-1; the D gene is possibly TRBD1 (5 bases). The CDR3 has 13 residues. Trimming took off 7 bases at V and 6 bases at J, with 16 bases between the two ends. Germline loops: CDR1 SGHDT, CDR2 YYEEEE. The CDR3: CASAYEGVPEAFF. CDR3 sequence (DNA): TGTGCCAGCGCTTACGAAGGGGTCCCTGAAGCTTTCTTT.

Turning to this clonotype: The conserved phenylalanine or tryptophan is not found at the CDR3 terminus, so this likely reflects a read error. The CDR3 protein is CASNELGPQPQHI. The CDR3 DNA sequence: TGTGCCAGCAACGAACTGGGACCTCAGCCCCAGCATATT. V is TRBV6-1 and J is TRBJ1-5; weak D call: TRBD1 (5 bases). Per the germline V gene, CDR1 is MNHNS and CDR2 is SASEGT. Trimming pared 7 bases from V and 6 bases from J, leaving 13 bases between. The CDR3 extends over 13 amino acids.

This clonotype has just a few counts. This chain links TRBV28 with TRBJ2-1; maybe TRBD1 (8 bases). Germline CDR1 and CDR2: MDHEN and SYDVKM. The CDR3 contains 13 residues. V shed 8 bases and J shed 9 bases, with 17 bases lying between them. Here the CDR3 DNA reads TGTGCCAGCTCCGCCTACAGGGGGGGTGAGCAGTTCTTC. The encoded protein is CASSAYRGGEQFF.

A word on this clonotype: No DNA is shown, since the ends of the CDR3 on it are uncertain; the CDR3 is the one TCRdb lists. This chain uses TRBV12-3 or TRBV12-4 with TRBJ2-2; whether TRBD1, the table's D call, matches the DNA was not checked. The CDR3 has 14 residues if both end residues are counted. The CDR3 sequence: CASSPGGWTGSCFF.

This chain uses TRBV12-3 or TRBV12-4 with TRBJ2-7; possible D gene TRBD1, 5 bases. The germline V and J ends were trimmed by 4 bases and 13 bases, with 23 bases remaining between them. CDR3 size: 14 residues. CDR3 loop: CASSYTGSSYRHYF. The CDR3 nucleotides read TGTGCCAGCAGTTATACGGGTTCCTCCTACAGGCACTACTTC.

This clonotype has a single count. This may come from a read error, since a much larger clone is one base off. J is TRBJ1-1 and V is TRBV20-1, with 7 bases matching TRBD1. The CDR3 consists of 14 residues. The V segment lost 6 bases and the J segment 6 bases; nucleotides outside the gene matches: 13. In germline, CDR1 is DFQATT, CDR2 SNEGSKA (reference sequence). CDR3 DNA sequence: TGCAGTGCAACACAGGGGAGGCGTGACGCTGAAGCTTTCTTT. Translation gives CSATQGRRDAEAFF.